This TCR beta chain originates from a study of T cell therapy after organ transplantation. Study at large: T cells were expanded roughly 2 weeks with 30 CMV class I/II epitopes.

The time point was: 4-8 weeks after completion of therapy. CDR3 length: 13 amino acids. Germline CDR1 is MNHEY and CDR2 is SVGAGI. Trimming left V 6 bases short and J 5 bases short, with 13 bases between. Remarks on this clone: Antigen specificity is unknown.

Repertoires were generated with immunoSEQ multiplex PCR, while TCRdb's copy carries only in-frame clones and drops some. In the table there are 15,000 to 20,000 clones, around 85% of which are singletons. The sample was CD8+ T cells from blood, taken after autologous CMV-specific T cell therapy. The rearrangement links TRBV6-5 to TRBJ2-5, with TRBD1 as a possible D gene (5 bases). This receptor was identified in a human patient who had received a solid organ transplant and had CMV disease. A share of the T cells may be of graft donor origin. CDR3 loop: CASRPSSGETQYF. The CDR3 DNA reads TGTGCCAGCAGACCGTCATCAGGGGAGACCCAGTACTTC.